This T cell receptor (beta chain) was observed in a study of blood T cell repertoires in COVID-19. Germline CDR1 SGHAT, CDR2 FQNNGV. The CDR3 has 13 amino acids. V was cut by 0 bases and J by 10 bases, with 10 bases left in between. Assay used: immunoSEQ multiplex PCR; TCRdb lists only in-frame clones, some missing. The sample yields about 140,000 clones, about three quarters seen once. This clone showed up just once. The chain couples TRBV11-2 to TRBJ2-1; the D gene is possibly TRBD2 (5 bases). The sample comprised peripheral blood. The clonotype originates from a woman aged 50 to 60 with active or convalescent COVID-19. The CDR3: CASSLERGLEQFF. CDR3 DNA sequence: TGTGCCAGCAGCTTAGAGAGAGGACTCGAGCAGTTCTTC.